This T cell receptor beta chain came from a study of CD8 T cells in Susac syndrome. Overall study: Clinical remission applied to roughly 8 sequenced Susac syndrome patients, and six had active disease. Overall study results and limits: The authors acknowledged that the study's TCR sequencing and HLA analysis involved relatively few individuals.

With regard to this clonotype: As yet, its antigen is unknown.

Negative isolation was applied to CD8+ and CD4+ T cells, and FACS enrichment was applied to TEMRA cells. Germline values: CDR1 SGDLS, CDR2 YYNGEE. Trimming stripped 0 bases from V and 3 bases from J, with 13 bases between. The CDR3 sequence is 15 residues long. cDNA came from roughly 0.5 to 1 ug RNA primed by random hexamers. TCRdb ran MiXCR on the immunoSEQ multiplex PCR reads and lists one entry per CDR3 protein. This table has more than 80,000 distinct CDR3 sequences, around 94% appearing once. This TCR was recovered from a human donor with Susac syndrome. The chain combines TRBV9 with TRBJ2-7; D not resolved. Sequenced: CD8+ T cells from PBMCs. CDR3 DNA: TGTGCCAGCAGCGTAGTGCCCGACAAAGACTACGAGCAGTACTTC. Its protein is CASSVVPDKDYEQYF.